Listed below are T cell receptor beta chains from one sample, sequenced in a study of shared clonotypes between healthy human individuals. The method was immunoSEQ multiplex PCR; TCRdb's version includes in-frame clones alone and lacks a portion of them. The table includes roughly 480,000 clones, less than 80% detected once. Sequencing used PBMCs. Receptors were obtained from a woman aged 35 to 49 in good health. Some clones in this sample may be carry-over from other donors' samples. CDR3s include the opening cysteine and the closing phenylalanine or tryptophan. D genes are given only for firm matches. The size entry is marked missing in some rows and otherwise reads once, few, many or a size class.

CAWSVNSPLHF	TGTGCCTGGAGTGTAAATTCACCCCTCCACTTT	.	TRBV30	TRBJ1-6	.
CASSHVNTEAFF	TGCGCCAGCAGCCACGTAAACACTGAAGCTTTCTTT	.	TRBV4-3	TRBJ1-1	.
CATSPELSKEQYF	TGTGCCACCTCCCCTGAGCTCTCTAAAGAGCAGTACTTC	.	TRBV15	TRBJ2-7	.
CASSEAGGGGYTF	TGTGCCAGCAGTGAAGCGGGTGGGGGTGGCTACACCTTC	.	TRBV2	TRBJ1-2	.
CASSYPRLAGRYNEQFF	TGTGCCAGCAGCTACCCTCGACTAGCGGGAAGGTACAATGAGCAGTTCTTC	.	TRBV11-1	TRBJ2-1	TRBD2
CASSPQTGRPLGDEQYF	TGTGCCAGCAGTCCCCAGACAGGGAGGCCCCTCGGCGACGAGCAGTACTTC	.	TRBV28	TRBJ2-7	.
CSAYRQTSYGYTF	TGCAGCGCATACAGACAAACTAGCTATGGCTACACCTTC	few	TRBV29-1	TRBJ1-2	.
CASSFGDTGELFF	TGTGCCAGCAGCTTTGGGGACACCGGGGAGCTGTTTTTT	.	TRBV28	TRBJ2-2	.
CASSPPGQSYEQYF	TGTGCCAGCTCACCACCGGGACAGTCCTACGAGCAGTACTTC	.	TRBV18	TRBJ2-7	TRBD1
CANRGTDTGELFF	TGTGCCAACAGGGGGACAGACACCGGGGAGCTGTTTTTT	.	TRBV2	TRBJ2-2	TRBD1
CASSRGRRLEQYF	TGTGCCAGTTCACGGGGGCGCCGACTGGAGCAGTACTTC	.	TRBV19	TRBJ2-7	.
CASSLTGGVNQPQHF	TGTGCCAGCAGTTTAACGGGGGGCGTAAATCAGCCCCAGCATTTT	.	TRBV28	TRBJ1-5	.
CASSSQGGHRGEQFF	TGTGCCAGCAGCTCCCAGGGGGGGCATCGGGGTGAGCAGTTCTTC	few	TRBV11-2	TRBJ2-1	.
CASRVTVHEQFF	TGTGCCAGCAGAGTAACCGTCCATGAGCAGTTCTTC	.	TRBV6-1	TRBJ2-1	.
CASSDGVGGANVLTF	TGCGCCAGCAGCGACGGGGTGGGTGGGGCCAACGTCCTGACTTTC	.	TRBV5-1	TRBJ2-6	.
CSVEGFGNTEAFF	TGCAGCGTTGAGGGGTTTGGAAACACTGAAGCTTTCTTT	few	TRBV29-1	TRBJ1-1	.
CATTRGASYEQYF	TGTGCCACCACCCGGGGGGCCTCCTACGAGCAGTACTTC	.	TRBV28	TRBJ2-7	.
CAIKMGREGNNEQFF	TGTGCCATCAAAATGGGGCGGGAGGGGAACAATGAGCAGTTCTTC	once	TRBV10-3	TRBJ2-1	TRBD2
CASSHDTSGANVLTF	TGTGCCAGCAGCCATGACACGTCTGGGGCCAACGTCCTGACTTTC	.	TRBV28	TRBJ2-6	.
CAWRDSDSHTGELFF	TGTGCCTGGAGGGATTCGGACTCCCACACCGGGGAGCTGTTTTTT	.	TRBV30	TRBJ2-2	.
CASSLISIYGYTF	TGTGCCAGCAGTTTAATCAGTATCTATGGCTACACCTTC	.	TRBV28	TRBJ1-2	.
CASSYSGRWGTEAFF	TGTGCCAGCAGTTACTCTGGGAGATGGGGTACTGAAGCTTTCTTT	.	TRBV6-5	TRBJ1-1	.
CASSHPAGVEQYF	TGTGCCAGCAGTCACCCCGCGGGAGTTGAGCAGTACTTC	once	TRBV28	TRBJ2-7	TRBD2
CSARAGSEQYF	TGCAGTGCTAGGGCAGGGAGCGAGCAGTACTTC	.	TRBV20-1	TRBJ2-7	.
CSALMTNYGYTF	TGCAGCGCACTTATGACCAACTATGGCTACACCTTC	once	TRBV29-1	TRBJ1-2	.
CASSLGGGKETQYF	TGTGCCAGCAGCTTAGGCGGTGGGAAAGAGACCCAGTACTTC	.	TRBV7-6	TRBJ2-5	.
CASNRQGAYEQYF	TGTGCCAGCAACCGACAGGGGGCCTACGAGCAGTACTTC	once	TRBV27	TRBJ2-7	TRBD1
CAWSPPGLGSYEQYF	TGTGCCTGGAGTCCTCCTGGGCTGGGATCCTACGAGCAGTACTTC	.	TRBV30	TRBJ2-7	.
CASNPRDPYGYTF	TGTGCCAGCAACCCGCGGGACCCTTATGGCTACACCTTC	.	TRBV6-6	TRBJ1-2	.
CASSLGGGSSYEQYF	TGTGCCAGCAGCTTGGGGGGCGGTAGCTCCTACGAGCAGTACTTC	.	TRBV5-4	TRBJ2-7	.
CASSLGVQTAFF	TGTGCCAGCAGCTTAGGGGTACAAACCGCTTTCTTT	.	TRBV7-9	TRBJ1-1	.
CATSGLAGGDEQFF	TGTGCCACCAGCGGACTAGCGGGAGGGGATGAGCAGTTCTTC	many	TRBV15	TRBJ2-1	TRBD2